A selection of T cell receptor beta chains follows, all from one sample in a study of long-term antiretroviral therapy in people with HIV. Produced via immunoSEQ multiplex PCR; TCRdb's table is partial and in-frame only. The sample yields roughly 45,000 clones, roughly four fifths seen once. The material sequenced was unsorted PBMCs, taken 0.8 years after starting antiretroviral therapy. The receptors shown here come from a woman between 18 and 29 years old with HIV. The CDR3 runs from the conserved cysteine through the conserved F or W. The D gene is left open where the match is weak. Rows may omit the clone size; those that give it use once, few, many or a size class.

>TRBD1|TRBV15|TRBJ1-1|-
CATSRGLQGTEAFF
TGTGCCACCAGCAGAGGGTTACAGGGGACTGAAGCTTTCTTT
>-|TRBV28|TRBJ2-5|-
CASSSLTGIETQYF
TGTGCCAGCAGTTCCCTGACAGGAATAGAGACCCAGTACTTC
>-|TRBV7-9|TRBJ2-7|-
CASSLSQGRVTYEQYF
TGTGCCAGCAGCCTGTCCCAAGGTCGGGTAACCTACGAGCAGTACTTC
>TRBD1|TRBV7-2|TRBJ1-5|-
CASSSYGQGNQPQHF
TGTGCCAGCAGCTCATATGGACAGGGGAATCAGCCCCAGCATTTT
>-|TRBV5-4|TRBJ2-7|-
CASTGLPEREQYF
TGTGCCAGCACCGGTCTCCCCGAGAGGGAGCAGTACTTC
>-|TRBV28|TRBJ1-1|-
CASSPLSGGAEAFF
TGTGCCAGCAGTCCCCTGTCCGGAGGAGCTGAAGCTTTCTTT
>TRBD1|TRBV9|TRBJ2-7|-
CASSAGTGSSYEQYF
TGTGCCAGCAGCGCGGGGACAGGGAGCTCCTACGAGCAGTACTTC
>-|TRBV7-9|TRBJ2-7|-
CASSLWPPEPGLPSYEQYF
TGTGCCAGCAGCTTATGGCCCCCGGAGCCGGGACTCCCCTCCTACGAGCAGTACTTC
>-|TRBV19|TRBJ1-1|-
CASAPGRRNTEAFF
TGTGCCAGCGCGCCGGGACGGAGGAACACTGAAGCTTTCTTT
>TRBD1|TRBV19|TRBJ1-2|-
CASSQDRRGGYTF
TGTGCCAGTAGTCAGGACAGGAGGGGTGGCTACACCTTC
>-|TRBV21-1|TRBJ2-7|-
CASSKVLSEKQYF
TGTGCCAGCAGCAAAGTCTTAAGCGAAAAGCAGTACTTC
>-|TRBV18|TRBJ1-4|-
CASSPSEGLFF
TGTGCCAGCTCACCCTCGGAAGGACTGTTTTTT
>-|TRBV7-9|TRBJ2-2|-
CAQDTGELFF
TGTGCCCAGGACACCGGGGAGCTGTTTTTT
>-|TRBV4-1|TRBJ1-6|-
CASSQERMISPLHF
TGCGCCAGCAGCCAAGAGCGCATGATTTCACCCCTCCACTTT
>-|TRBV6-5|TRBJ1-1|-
CASSYKRSGTEAFF
TGTGCCAGCAGTTACAAACGGTCAGGGACTGAAGCTTTCTTT
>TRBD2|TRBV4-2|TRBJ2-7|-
CASSRTSGTYEQYF
TGTGCCAGCAGCCGGACTAGCGGAACCTACGAGCAGTACTTC
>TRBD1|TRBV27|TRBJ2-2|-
CASSPQFMTGGTGELFF
TGTGCCAGCAGTCCCCAGTTCATGACAGGGGGGACCGGGGAGCTGTTTTTT
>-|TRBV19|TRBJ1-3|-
CASSTQGVGNTIYF
TGTGCCAGTAGTACACAGGGAGTAGGAAACACCATATATTTT
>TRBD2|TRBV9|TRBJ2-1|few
CASSAPLLAGVNEQFF
TGTGCCAGCAGCGCACCCCTCCTAGCGGGAGTCAATGAGCAGTTCTTC
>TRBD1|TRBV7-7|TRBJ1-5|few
CASSYDRENQPQHF
TGTGCTAGCAGCTACGACAGGGAGAATCAGCCCCAGCATTTT
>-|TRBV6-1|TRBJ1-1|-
CASSGDWRNTEAFF
TGTGCCAGCAGTGGGGATTGGAGGAATACTGAAGCTTTCTTT
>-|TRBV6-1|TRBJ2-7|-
CASSEEVILWTF
TGTGCCAGCAGTGAAGAGGTCATCCTATGGACGTTC
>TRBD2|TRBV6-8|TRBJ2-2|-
CASSYPSERTSGREGNTGELFF
TGTGCCAGCAGTTACCCGAGCGAAAGGACTAGCGGGAGGGAGGGGAACACCGGGGAGCTGTTTTTT
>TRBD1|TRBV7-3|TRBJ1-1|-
CASSLTTGGNTEAFF
TGTGCCAGCAGCTTAACGACAGGGGGGAACACTGAAGCTTTCTTT
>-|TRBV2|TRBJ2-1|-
CASSDGLADNEQFF
TGTGCCAGCAGTGATGGGTTAGCGGACAATGAGCAGTTCTTC
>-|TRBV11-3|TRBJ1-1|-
CASSPTRGDTEAFF
TGTGCCAGCAGCCCCACGAGAGGGGACACTGAAGCTTTCTTT
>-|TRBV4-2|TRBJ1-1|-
CASSLKMGTEAFF
TGTGCCAGCAGCCTTAAGATGGGCACTGAAGCTTTCTTT
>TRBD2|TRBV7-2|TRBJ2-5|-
CASSPGLAAKETQYF
TGTGCCAGCAGCCCCGGACTAGCAGCCAAAGAGACCCAGTACTTC
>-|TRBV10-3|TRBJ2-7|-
CAISETPGAYEQYF
TGTGCCATCAGTGAGACACCTGGGGCCTACGAGCAGTACTTC
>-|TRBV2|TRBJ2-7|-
CASTRLWRVTSYEQYF
TGTGCCAGCACCCGTCTGTGGAGGGTGACGTCCTACGAGCAGTACTTC
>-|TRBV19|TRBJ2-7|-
CASSVGPEGFYEQYF
TGTGCCAGTAGTGTGGGACCAGAGGGTTTCTACGAGCAGTACTTC
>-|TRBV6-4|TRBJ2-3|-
CASSFEAAPTDTQYF
TGTGCCAGCAGCTTTGAGGCGGCCCCCACAGATACGCAGTATTTT
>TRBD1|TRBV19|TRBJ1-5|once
CASSEQGSNQPQHF
TGTGCCAGTAGTGAACAGGGGAGCAATCAGCCCCAGCATTTT
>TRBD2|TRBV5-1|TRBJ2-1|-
CASSHGLAGVVNEQFF
TGCGCCAGCAGCCACGGACTAGCGGGAGTCGTGAATGAGCAGTTCTTC
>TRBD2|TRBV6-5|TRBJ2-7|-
CASSLAGAGEQYF
TGTGCCAGCAGCCTAGCGGGAGCCGGGGAGCAGTACTTC
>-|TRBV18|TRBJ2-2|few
CASSGGATGELFF
TGTGCCAGCTCAGGGGGCGCAACCGGGGAGCTGTTTTTT
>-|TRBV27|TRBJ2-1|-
CASSLEMEDNEQFF
TGTGCCAGCAGCCTTGAAATGGAGGACAATGAGCAGTTCTTC
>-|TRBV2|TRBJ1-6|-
CASSVTGSLLSPLHF
TGTGCCAGCAGCGTCACAGGATCCCTTTTGTCACCCCTCCACTTT
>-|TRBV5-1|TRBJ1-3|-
CASSWASGNTIYF
TGCGCCAGCAGCTGGGCCTCTGGAAACACCATATATTTT
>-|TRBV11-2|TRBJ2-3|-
CASSLEGAGIWTDTQYF
TGTGCCAGCAGCTTAGAGGGGGCCGGTATTTGGACAGATACGCAGTATTTT
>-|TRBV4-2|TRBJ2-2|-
CASSHVKGGEINTGELFF
TGTGCCAGCAGCCATGTTAAGGGGGGGGAAATAAACACCGGGGAGCTGTTTTTT
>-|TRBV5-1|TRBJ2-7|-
CASSHGQFYEQYF
TGCGCCAGCAGCCACGGACAGTTCTACGAGCAGTACTTC
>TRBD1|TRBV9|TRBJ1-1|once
CASSVGQGEPFF
TGTGCCAGCAGCGTAGGGCAGGGGGAACCTTTCTTT
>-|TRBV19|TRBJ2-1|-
CASSFGQNSYNEQFF
TGTGCCAGTAGCTTTGGACAGAACTCCTACAATGAGCAGTTCTTC
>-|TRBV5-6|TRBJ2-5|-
CASSPVGEQETQYF
TGTGCCAGCAGCCCGGTGGGGGAGCAGGAGACCCAGTACTTC
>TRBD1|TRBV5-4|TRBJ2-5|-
CASSLTPGGKQYF
TGTGCCAGCAGCTTGACTCCAGGGGGCAAGCAGTACTTC
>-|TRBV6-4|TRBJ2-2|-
CASSVGGIWNTGELFF
TGTGCCAGCAGTGTCGGCGGGATATGGAACACCGGGGAGCTGTTTTTT
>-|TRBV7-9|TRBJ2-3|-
CASSSQDSPGPQQDTQYF
TGTGCCAGCAGCTCCCAGGACAGTCCCGGTCCCCAGCAGGATACGCAGTATTTT
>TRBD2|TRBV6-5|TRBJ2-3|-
CASSFGGRVTDTQYF
TGTGCCAGCAGTTTCGGCGGGAGGGTCACAGATACGCAGTATTTT
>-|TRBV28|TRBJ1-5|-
CASSLPGALNQPQHF
TGTGCCAGCAGCCTCCCCGGGGCGCTCAATCAGCCCCAGCATTTT
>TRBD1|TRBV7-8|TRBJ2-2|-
CASSFSGTGRDTGELFF
TGTGCCAGCAGCTTCTCCGGGACAGGGCGGGACACCGGGGAGCTGTTTTTT
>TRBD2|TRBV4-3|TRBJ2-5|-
CASSLTWTRSFFSETQYF
TGCGCCAGCAGCCTAACCTGGACTAGATCTTTTTTTTCGGAGACCCAGTACTTC
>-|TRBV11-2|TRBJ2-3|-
CASSLGLGGGPSTDTQYF
TGTGCCAGCAGCTTAGGTCTCGGGGGCGGACCTAGCACAGATACGCAGTATTTT
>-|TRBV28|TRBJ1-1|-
CASSPPTGLNTEAFF
TGTGCCAGCAGTCCTCCGACAGGTCTGAACACTGAAGCTTTCTTT
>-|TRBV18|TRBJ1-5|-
CASSPGAGEGQPQHF
TGTGCCAGCTCACCAGGAGCTGGGGAGGGGCAGCCCCAGCATTTT
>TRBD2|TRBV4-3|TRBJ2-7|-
CASSQESSTSGFSYEQYF
TGCGCCAGCAGCCAAGAAAGTTCGACTAGCGGGTTCTCCTACGAGCAGTACTTC
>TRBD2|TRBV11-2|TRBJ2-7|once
CASSPARLAGARYEQYF
TGTGCCAGCAGCCCCGCCAGACTAGCGGGAGCCAGGTACGAGCAGTACTTC
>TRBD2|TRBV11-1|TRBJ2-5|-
CASSPSGVQETQYF
TGTGCCAGCAGCCCCAGCGGGGTACAAGAGACCCAGTACTTC
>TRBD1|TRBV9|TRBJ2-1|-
CASSGPGQVYNEQFF
TGTGCCAGCAGCGGGCCGGGACAGGTGTACAATGAGCAGTTCTTC